This TCR beta chain was obtained from a study of human T cells and chemical hapten exposure. Notes on the study in general: High-frequency TCRs, those above 1 in 1000, stayed the same after DPC sensitization. As patch test score rose, PT1 expanded TCR counts tended to rise as well.

This sample's time point: patch test 1, 2 weeks after DPC sensitization. Specified treatment: therapeutic diphenylcyclopropenone sensitization with weekly scalp DPC. CDR1 is SGHTA, CDR2 FQGNSA, per germline. The CDR3 consists of 20 residues. V was pared by 5 bases and J by 4 bases, with 19 bases of the junction left unmatched. The table lists this clonotype with a few counts. Its antigen is currently unknown. TCRdb reprocessed the RACE reads with MiXCR, giving one entry per CDR3 protein. The sample has 300,000 to 350,000 distinct CDR3 sequences; 5.5% to 8% are singletons. The receptor was derived from a woman aged 18-29 years with alopecia areata. Some clones in this sample may be carry-over from other donors' samples. The V and J genes are TRBV7-2 and TRBJ2-6; 8 bases agree with TRBD1. Sequencing was performed on whole blood, taken in connection with sensitization to the hapten diphenylcyclopropenone (DPC). CDR3 loop: CASSPRGGQGEIRGANVLTF. CDR3 nucleotide sequence: TGTGCCAGCAGCCCGCGAGGCGGACAGGGAGAAATAAGAGGGGCCAACGTCCTGACTTTC.